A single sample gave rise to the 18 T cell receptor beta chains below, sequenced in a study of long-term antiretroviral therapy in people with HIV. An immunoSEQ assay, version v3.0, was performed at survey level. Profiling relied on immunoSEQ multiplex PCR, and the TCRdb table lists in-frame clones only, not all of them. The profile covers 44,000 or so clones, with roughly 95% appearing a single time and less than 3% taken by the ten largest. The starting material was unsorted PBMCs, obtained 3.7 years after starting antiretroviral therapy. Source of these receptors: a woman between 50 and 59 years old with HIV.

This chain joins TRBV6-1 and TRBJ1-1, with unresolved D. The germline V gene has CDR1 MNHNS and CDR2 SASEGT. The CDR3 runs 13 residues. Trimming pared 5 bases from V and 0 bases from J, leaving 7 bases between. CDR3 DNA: TGTGCCAGCAGTCAGACGGTGAACACTGAAGCTTTCTTT. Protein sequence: CASSQTVNTEAFF.

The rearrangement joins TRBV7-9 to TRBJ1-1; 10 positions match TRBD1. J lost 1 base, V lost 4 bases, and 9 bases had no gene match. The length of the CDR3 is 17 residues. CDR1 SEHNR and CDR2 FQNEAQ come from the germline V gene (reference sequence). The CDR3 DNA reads TGTGCCAGCAGCTCCCCGGGACAGGGGTGGGGGAACACTGAAGCTTTCTTT. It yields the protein CASSSPGQGWGNTEAFF.

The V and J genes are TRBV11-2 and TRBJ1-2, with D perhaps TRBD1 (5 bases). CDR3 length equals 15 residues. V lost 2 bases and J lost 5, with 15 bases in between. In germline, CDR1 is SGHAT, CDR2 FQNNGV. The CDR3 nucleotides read TGTGCCAGCAGCTTACTCAGGGTGTCGTATTATGGCTACACCTTC. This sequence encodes CASSLLRVSYYGYTF. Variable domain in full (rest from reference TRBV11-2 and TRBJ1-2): EAGVAQSPRYKIIEKRQSVAFWCNPISGHATLYWYQQILGQGPKLLIQFQNNGVVDDSQLPKDRFSAERLKGVDSTLKIQPAKLEDSAVYLCASSLLRVSYYGYTFGSGTRLTVV.

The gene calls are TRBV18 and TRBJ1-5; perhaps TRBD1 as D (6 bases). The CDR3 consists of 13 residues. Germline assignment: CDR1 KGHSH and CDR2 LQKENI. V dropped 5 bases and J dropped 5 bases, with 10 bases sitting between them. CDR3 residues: CASSIQGDQPQHF. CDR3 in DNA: TGTGCCAGCTCAATACAGGGCGATCAGCCCCAGCATTTT.

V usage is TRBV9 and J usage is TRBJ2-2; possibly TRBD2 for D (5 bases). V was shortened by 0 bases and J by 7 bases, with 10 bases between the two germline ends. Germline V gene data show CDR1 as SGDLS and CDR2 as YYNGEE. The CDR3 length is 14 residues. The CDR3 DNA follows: TGTGCCAGCAGCGTAGAACGTGGGAGCGGGGAGCTGTTTTTT. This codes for CASSVERGSGELFF.

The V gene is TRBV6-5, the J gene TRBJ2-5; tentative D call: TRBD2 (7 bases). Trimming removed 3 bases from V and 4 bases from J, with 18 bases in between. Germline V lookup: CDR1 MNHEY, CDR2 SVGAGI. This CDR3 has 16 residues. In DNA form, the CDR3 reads TGTGCCAGCAGTTATGGGGGGGCGCCCCGTGTAGAGACCCAGTACTTC. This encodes CASSYGGAPRVETQYF.

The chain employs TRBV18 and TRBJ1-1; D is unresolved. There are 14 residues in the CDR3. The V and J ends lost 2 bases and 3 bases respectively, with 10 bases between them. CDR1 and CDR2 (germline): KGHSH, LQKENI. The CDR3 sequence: CASSPRAQDTEAFF. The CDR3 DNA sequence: TGTGCCAGCTCACCAAGAGCGCAGGACACTGAAGCTTTCTTT.

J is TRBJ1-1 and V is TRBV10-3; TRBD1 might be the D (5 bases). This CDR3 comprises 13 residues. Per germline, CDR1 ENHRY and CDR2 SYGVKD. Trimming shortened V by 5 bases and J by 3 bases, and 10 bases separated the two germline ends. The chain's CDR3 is CAISPQGHTEAFF. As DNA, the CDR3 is TGTGCCATCAGTCCGCAGGGTCACACTGAAGCTTTCTTT.

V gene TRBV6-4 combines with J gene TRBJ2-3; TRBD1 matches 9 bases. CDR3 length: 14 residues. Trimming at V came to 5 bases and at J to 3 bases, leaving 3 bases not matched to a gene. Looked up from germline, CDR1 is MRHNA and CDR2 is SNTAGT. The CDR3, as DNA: TGTGCCAGCAGTCCCGGGACAGGGACAGATACGCAGTATTTT. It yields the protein CASSPGTGTDTQYF.

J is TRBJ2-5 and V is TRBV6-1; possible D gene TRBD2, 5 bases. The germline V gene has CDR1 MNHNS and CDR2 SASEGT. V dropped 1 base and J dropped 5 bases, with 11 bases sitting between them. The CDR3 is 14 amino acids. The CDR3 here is CASSEEVGDETQYF. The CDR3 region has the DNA TGTGCCAGCAGTGAAGAAGTCGGGGATGAGACCCAGTACTTC.

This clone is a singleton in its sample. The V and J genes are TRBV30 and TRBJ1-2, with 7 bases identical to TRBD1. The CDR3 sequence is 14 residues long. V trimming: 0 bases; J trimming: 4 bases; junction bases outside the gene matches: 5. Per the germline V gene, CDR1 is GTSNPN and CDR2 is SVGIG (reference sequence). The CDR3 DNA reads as TGTGCCTGGAGTGTCAGGGGGATCGGCTATGGCTACACCTTC. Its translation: CAWSVRGIGYGYTF. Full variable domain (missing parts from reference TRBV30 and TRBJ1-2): SQTIHQWPATLVQPVGSPLSLECTVEGTSNPNLYWYRQAAGRGLQLLFYSVGIGQISSEVPQNLSASRPQDRQFILSSKKLLLSDSGFYLCAWSVRGIGYGYTFGSGTRLTVV.

Written as DNA, the CDR3 is TGTGCCAGCAGTCGGACTAGCGGGTACCAAGAGACCCAGTACTTC. Amino acid sequence: CASSRTSGYQETQYF. The V call is TRBV6-4, the J call TRBJ2-5; 11 bases are a match to TRBD2. Trimming at V came to 5 bases and at J to 0 bases, leaving 2 bases not matched to a gene. This CDR3 region has 15 residues. Germline CDR1 reads MRHNA; CDR2 reads SNTAGT.

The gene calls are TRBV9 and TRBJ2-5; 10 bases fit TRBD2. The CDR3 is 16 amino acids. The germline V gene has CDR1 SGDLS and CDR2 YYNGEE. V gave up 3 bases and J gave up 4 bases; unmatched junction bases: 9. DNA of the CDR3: TGTGCCAGCAGCGCCTGGGGTACTAGCGGGGCAGAGACCCAGTACTTC. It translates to CASSAWGTSGAETQYF. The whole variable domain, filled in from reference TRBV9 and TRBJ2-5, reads DSGVTQTPKHLITATGQRVTLRCSPRSGDLSVYWYQQSLDQGLQFLIQYYNGEERAKGNILERFSAQQFPDLHSELNLSSLELGDSALYFCASSAWGTSGAETQYFGPGTRLLVL.

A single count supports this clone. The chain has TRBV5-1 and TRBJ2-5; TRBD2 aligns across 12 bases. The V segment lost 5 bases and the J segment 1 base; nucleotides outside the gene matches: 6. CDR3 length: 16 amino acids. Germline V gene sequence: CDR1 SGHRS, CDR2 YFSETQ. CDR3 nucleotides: TGCGCCAGCAGTTCCGGGACTAGCGGGTCCCAAGAGACCCAGTACTTC. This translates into CASSSGTSGSQETQYF.

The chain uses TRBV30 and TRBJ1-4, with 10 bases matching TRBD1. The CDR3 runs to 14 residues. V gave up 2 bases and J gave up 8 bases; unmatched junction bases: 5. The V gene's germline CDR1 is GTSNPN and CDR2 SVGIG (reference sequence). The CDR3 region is CAWSKGTGAEKLFF. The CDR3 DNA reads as TGTGCCTGGAGTAAAGGGACAGGGGCAGAAAAACTGTTTTTT.

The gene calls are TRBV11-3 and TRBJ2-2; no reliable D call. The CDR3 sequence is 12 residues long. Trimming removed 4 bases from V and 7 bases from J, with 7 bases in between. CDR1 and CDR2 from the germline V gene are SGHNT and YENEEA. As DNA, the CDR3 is TGTGCCAGCAGCTCCCGTTTCGGGGAGCTGTTTTTT. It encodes CASSSRFGELFF.

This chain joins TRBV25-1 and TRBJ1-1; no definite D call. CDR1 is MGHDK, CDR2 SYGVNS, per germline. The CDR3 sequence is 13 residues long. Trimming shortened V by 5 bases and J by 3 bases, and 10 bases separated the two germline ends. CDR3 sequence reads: CASSILQDTEAFF. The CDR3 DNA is TGTGCCAGCAGTATCCTTCAGGACACTGAAGCTTTCTTT.

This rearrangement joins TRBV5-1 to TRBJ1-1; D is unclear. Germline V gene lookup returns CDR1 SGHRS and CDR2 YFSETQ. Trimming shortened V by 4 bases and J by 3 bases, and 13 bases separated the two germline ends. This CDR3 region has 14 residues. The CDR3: CASSLRTEYTEAFF. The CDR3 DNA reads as TGCGCCAGCAGCCTTCGGACGGAGTACACTGAAGCTTTCTTT. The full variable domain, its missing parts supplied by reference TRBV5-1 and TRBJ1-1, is KAGVTQTPRYLIKTRGQQVTLSCSPISGHRSVSWYQQTPGQGLQFLFEYFSETQRNKGNFPGRFSGRQFSNSRSEMNVSTLELGDSALYLCASSLRTEYTEAFFGQGTRLTVV.